Listed below are T cell receptor beta chains from one sample, sequenced in a study of T cells in Graves' hyperthyroidism and ophthalmopathy. TCRdb processed the multiplex PCR reads anew with MiXCR; each CDR3 protein has one entry. Of roughly 750,000 distinct CDR3 sequences in the sample, approximately 16% were seen once. Specimen: blood. The receptors shown here come from a young man with Graves' hyperthyroidism. Both conserved end residues are part of each CDR3. A D gene is named only where the DNA matches it firmly. Some rows have no size entry. The others give once, few or many, or a class for an expanded clone.

J gene | D gene | V gene | clone size | CDR3 protein | CDR3 DNA
TRBJ1-1 | . | TRBV30 | many | CAWGPGLGTEAFF | TGTGCCTGGGGTCCGGGCCTGGGCACTGAAGCTTTCTTT
TRBJ2-5 | TRBD2 | TRBV20-1 | once | CSASPTAGEETQYF | TGCAGTGCCTCCCCGACAGCGGGAGAAGAGACCCAGTACTTC
TRBJ1-3 | . | TRBV19 | few | CASTPGGPTLSGNTIYF | TGTGCCAGTACCCCCGGAGGGCCCACCCTCTCTGGAAACACCATATATTTT
TRBJ2-1 | TRBD1 | TRBV28 | many | CASTLRDRAYYNEQFF | TGTGCCAGCACCCTACGAGACAGGGCTTACTACAATGAGCAGTTCTTC
TRBJ1-5 | TRBD1 | TRBV30 | once | CAWSQGTGGSQPQHF | TGTGCCTGGAGCCAGGGGACAGGGGGTAGTCAGCCCCAGCATTTT
TRBJ2-3 | TRBD2 | TRBV6-1 | few | CASIGAGENTQYF | TGTGCCAGCATTGGAGCGGGAGAAAATACGCAGTATTTT
TRBJ2-7 | . | TRBV6-1 | . | CASTGTQSYEQYF | TGTGCCAGCACAGGGACGCAGTCCTACGAGCAGTACTTC
TRBJ2-1 | . | TRBV7-2 | many | CASSLAAYHNEQFF | TGTGCCAGCAGCTTAGCGGCCTACCACAATGAGCAGTTCTTC
TRBJ2-2 | . | TRBV4-3 | . | CASSQESQPGELFF | TGCGCCAGCAGCCAAGAGAGTCAGCCCGGGGAGCTGTTTTTT
TRBJ2-5 | . | TRBV5-1 | . | CASSLLLAGETQYF | TGCGCCAGCAGCTTATTACTAGCTGGAGAGACCCAGTACTTC
TRBJ2-7 | TRBD1 | TRBV25-1 | many | CASRGGQWSSYEQYF | TGTGCCAGCAGAGGGGGCCAGTGGAGCTCCTACGAGCAGTACTTC
TRBJ2-1 | TRBD2 | TRBV7-9 | many | CASRSALAVGLNEQFF | TGTGCCAGCAGGAGCGCCCTAGCGGTTGGCCTGAATGAGCAGTTCTTC
TRBJ2-3 | TRBD2 | TRBV11-3 | many | CASSDGLAALTDTQYF | TGTGCCAGCAGCGATGGACTAGCGGCCCTCACAGATACGCAGTATTTT
TRBJ2-1 | . | TRBV25-1 | . | CASRRSAVQFF | TGTGCCAGCCGAAGATCAGCGGTGCAGTTCTTC
TRBJ2-7 | . | TRBV6-2/TRBV6-3 | many | CASSYGTHSYEQYF | TGTGCCAGCAGTTACGGGACACATAGCTACGAGCAGTACTTC
TRBJ1-2 | . | TRBV28 | few | CASITGSYGYTF | TGTGCCAGCATCACCGGGAGCTATGGCTACACCTTC
TRBJ2-2 | TRBD1 | TRBV20-1 | . | CSARIGEDRVAGELFF | TGCAGTGCTAGAATCGGGGAGGACAGGGTTGCCGGGGAGCTGTTTTTT
TRBJ2-7 | . | TRBV5-1 | . | CASSLRPGATILAQYF | TGCGCCAGCAGCTTGCGTCCAGGAGCTACGATATTAGCGCAGTACTTC
TRBJ2-7 | TRBD1 | TRBV27 | many | CASSLGTGRTYEQYF | TGTGCCAGCAGTTTAGGGACAGGGAGAACCTACGAGCAGTACTTC
TRBJ2-3 | . | TRBV27 | . | CASSPLSVDTQYF | TGTGCCAGCAGTCCCTTGAGTGTAGATACGCAGTATTTT
TRBJ2-7 | . | TRBV4-1 | . | CASSQTLGQFYEQYF | TGCGCCAGCAGCCAAACCCTAGGACAGTTCTACGAGCAGTACTTC
TRBJ2-1 | . | TRBV19 | . | CASTNGADNEQFF | TGTGCCAGTACCAATGGGGCCGACAATGAGCAGTTCTTC